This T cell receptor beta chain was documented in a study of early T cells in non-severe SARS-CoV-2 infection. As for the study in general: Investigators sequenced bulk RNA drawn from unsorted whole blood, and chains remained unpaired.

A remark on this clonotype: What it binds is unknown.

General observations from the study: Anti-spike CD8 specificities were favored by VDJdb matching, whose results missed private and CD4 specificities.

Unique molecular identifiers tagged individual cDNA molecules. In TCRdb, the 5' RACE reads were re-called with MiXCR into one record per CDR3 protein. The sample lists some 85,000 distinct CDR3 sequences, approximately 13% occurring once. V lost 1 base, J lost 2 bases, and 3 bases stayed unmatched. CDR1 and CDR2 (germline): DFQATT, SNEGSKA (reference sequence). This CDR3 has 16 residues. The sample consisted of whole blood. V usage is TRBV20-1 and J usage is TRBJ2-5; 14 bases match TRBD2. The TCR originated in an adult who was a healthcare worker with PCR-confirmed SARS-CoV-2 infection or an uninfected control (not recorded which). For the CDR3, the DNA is TGCAGTGCTAGAGGTGGGACTAGCGGGAGTCAAGAGACCCAGTACTTC. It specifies CSARGGTSGSQETQYF.